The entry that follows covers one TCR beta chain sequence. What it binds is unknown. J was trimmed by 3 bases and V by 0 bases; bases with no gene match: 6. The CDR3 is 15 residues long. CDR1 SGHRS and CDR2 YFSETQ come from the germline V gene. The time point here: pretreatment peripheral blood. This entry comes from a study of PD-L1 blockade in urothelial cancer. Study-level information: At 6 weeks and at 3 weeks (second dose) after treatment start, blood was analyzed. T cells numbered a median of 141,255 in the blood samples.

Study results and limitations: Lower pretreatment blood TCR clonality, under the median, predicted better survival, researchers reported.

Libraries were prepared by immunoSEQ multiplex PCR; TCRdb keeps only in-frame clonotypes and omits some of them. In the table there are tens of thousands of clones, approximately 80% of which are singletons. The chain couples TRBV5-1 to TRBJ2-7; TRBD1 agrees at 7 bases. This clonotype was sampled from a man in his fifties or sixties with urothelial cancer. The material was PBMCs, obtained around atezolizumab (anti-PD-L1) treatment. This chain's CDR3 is CASSLGQGILYEQYF. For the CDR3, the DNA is TGCGCCAGCAGCTTGGGACAGGGAATTCTCTACGAGCAGTACTTC. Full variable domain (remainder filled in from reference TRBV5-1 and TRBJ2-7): KAGVTQTPRYLIKTRGQQVTLSCSPISGHRSVSWYQQTPGQGLQFLFEYFSETQRNKGNFPGRFSGRQFSNSRSEMNVSTLELGDSALYLCASSLGQGILYEQYFGPGTRLTVT.